A selection of T cell receptor beta chains follows, all from one sample in a study of early T cells in non-severe SARS-CoV-2 infection. TCRdb redid the calling of the 5' RACE reads with MiXCR, one entry per CDR3 protein. The sample includes nearly 30,000 distinct CDR3 sequences, more than 5% of them seen just once. Sample: whole blood. All receptors derive from an adult who was a healthcare worker with PCR-confirmed SARS-CoV-2 infection or an uninfected control (not recorded which). The conserved cysteine and the conserved F or W are not part of the CDR3 here.

11 TRBJ1-1 TRBV7-2 ASSRQGRTEAF
9 TRBJ2-1 TRBV3-1 ASSRYNEQF
14 TRBJ1-2 TRBV6-5 ASSYSLSGADYGYT
12 TRBJ2-3 TRBV7-2 ASSPTAGTDTQY
11 TRBJ2-7 TRBV5-4 ASSYGPNYEQY
12 TRBJ2-7 TRBV7-9 ASSLAGSMREQY
12 TRBJ2-7 TRBV21-1 ASRDTQDSHEQY
13 TRBJ2-3 TRBV7-9 ASSLSSGNTDTQY
11 TRBJ1-1 TRBV6-1 ASSAREETEAF
17 TRBJ2-2 TRBV7-8 ASSFRDRGLLKGTGELF
10 TRBJ2-5 TRBV5-1 ASSLVGETQY
11 TRBJ2-7 TRBV2 ASKGRASYEQY
12 TRBJ1-2 TRBV5-1 ASSNRQESYGYT
13 TRBJ1-3 TRBV4-1 ASSPKAPSGNTIY
13 TRBJ2-5 TRBV5-8 ASSFQGQTQETQY
13 TRBJ2-7 TRBV10-3 AISESDRGGYEQY
16 TRBJ2-6 TRBV18 ASSPPGSPFSGANVLT
13 TRBJ1-1 TRBV11-2 ASSLSDREYTEAF
11 TRBJ2-7 TRBV6-1 ASRKTGFDEQY
12 TRBJ1-1 TRBV7-2 ASSSQGSGTEVF
13 TRBJ2-7 TRBV20-1 SAISGLADSYEQY
14 TRBJ1-5 TRBV21-1 ASSENRDFKNQPQH
13 TRBJ2-1 TRBV20-1 SARFRSGTYNEQF
13 TRBJ2-7 TRBV11-2 ASSFSGTPGYEQY
15 TRBJ2-2 TRBV4-2 ASSQSFGQGASGELF
14 TRBJ1-1 TRBV5-6 ASSLGPGRANTEAF
14 TRBJ1-6 TRBV11-2 ASSGRLGVSGSPLH
11 TRBJ1-2 TRBV5-6 ASSSDREAGYT
12 TRBJ2-2 TRBV6-2/TRBV6-3 ASSYLMNTGELF